Below, one T cell receptor beta chain is given with its context. What it recognizes is unknown. Via MiXCR, TCRdb re-called the RT-PCR reads, giving one row per CDR3 protein. The repertoire has 450,000 to 550,000 distinct CDR3 sequences, approximately 24% of them found once; the top ten carry around 2%. Germline loops: CDR1 SEHNR, CDR2 FQNEAQ (reference sequence). CDR3 length equals 15 residues. Between the trimmed V and J ends, which lost 5 bases and 0 bases, there was a span of 10 bases. These data belong to a study of response to subunit inactivated influenza vaccine. Broader study findings: The authors suggested that few new T cells are recruited per seasonal influenza vaccination.

This receptor was obtained from a man over 45 who received an inactivated influenza vaccine. This chain uses TRBV7-9 with TRBJ2-2; tentative D call: TRBD1 (6 bases). This material consisted of CD4+ T cells sorted from PBMCs, taken 5 days after vaccination. CDR3 DNA: TGTGCCAGCAGCATCGGACAGTCGAACACCGGGGAGCTGTTTTTT. Translated: CASSIGQSNTGELFF.